These 6 T cell receptor beta chains came from one sample sequenced in a study of OX40 agonist ivuxolimab in advanced cancers. Some clones are missing from TCRdb's copy, which holds only in-frame ones; the method was immunoSEQ multiplex PCR. The sample shows some 45,000 clones, 82% of them seen only once. The material sequenced was CD4+ or CD8+ T cells sorted from blood, taken in a trial of the OX40 agonist ivuxolimab. The receptors were sampled from an adult with an advanced solid tumor such as melanoma, head and neck, liver or kidney cancer.

This chain joins TRBV19 and TRBJ2-5; 7 positions match TRBD2. Germline V gene data show CDR1 as LNHDA and CDR2 as SQIVND (reference sequence). The CDR3 is 13 amino acids. After removal of 6 bases from V and 3 bases from J, the junction contained 4 bases not matched to a gene. CDR3 region: CASRGGGKETQYF. DNA of the CDR3: TGTGCCAGTAGAGGCGGGGGTAAAGAGACCCAGTACTTC.

The chain combines TRBV15 with TRBJ1-5, with 8 nucleotides matching TRBD1. The germline V gene has CDR1 LNHNV and CDR2 YYDKDF (reference sequence). This CDR3 is built from 16 residues. Unmatched junction bases numbered 12, after V lost 4 bases and J lost 7 bases. CDR3 nucleotides: TGTGCCACCAGCAACCCGGACAGGGCTCCTCGGCAGCCCCAGCATTTT. Protein: CATSNPDRAPRQPQHF.

This clone was seen just once. The V and J genes are TRBV27 and TRBJ2-3; 8 positions agree with TRBD1. V was pared by 3 bases and J by 2 bases, with 16 bases of the junction left unmatched. In germline, CDR1 is MNHEY, CDR2 SMNVEV (reference sequence). This CDR3 spans 19 amino acids. This CDR3 reads CASSFRTGIPILSTDTQYF. DNA for the CDR3: TGTGCCAGCAGTTTTCGGACAGGGATACCCATCCTATCCACAGATACGCAGTATTTT.

J is TRBJ2-1 and V is TRBV7-8, with no clear D. Per the germline V gene, CDR1 is SGHVS and CDR2 is FQNEAQ. Trimming cost V 6 bases and J 10 bases, with 19 bases left between them. This CDR3 is built from 14 residues. For the CDR3, the DNA is TGTGCCAGCAGGAAGAGCAGGAGAAGCGACGAGCAGTTCTTC. Residues: CASRKSRRSDEQFF.

The V gene is TRBV7-3, the J gene TRBJ2-1; D might be TRBD2 (5 bases). V lost 2 bases to trimming and J lost 7 bases, with 9 bases between them. Germline-derived CDR1 and CDR2 are SGHTA and FQGTGA. The CDR3 runs 13 residues. The CDR3 DNA reads TGTGCCAGCAGCTTAGCGGGCATAAATGAGCAGTTCTTC. This codes for CASSLAGINEQFF.

This clone was found a few times. This chain joins TRBV19 and TRBJ2-1, with 7 bases fitting TRBD1. V lost 5 bases to trimming and J lost 4 bases; unmatched junction nucleotides: 8. The CDR3 is 15 amino acids. Germline CDR1 is LNHDA and CDR2 is SQIVND (reference sequence). CDR3 residues: CASSGARDRYNEQFF. In nucleotides, the CDR3 is TGTGCCAGTAGTGGCGCGAGGGACAGATACAATGAGCAGTTCTTC.